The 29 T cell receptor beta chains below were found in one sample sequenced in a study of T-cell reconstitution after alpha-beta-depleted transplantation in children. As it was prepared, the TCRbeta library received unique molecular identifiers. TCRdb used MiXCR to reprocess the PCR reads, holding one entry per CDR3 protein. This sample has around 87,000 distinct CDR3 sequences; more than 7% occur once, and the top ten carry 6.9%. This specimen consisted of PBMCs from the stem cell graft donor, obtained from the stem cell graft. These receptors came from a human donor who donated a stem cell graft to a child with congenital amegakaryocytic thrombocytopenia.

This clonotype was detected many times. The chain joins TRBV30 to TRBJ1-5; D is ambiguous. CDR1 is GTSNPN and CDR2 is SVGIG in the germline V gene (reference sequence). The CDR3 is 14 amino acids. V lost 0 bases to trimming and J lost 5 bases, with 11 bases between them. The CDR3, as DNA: TGTGCCTGGAGTGTATCTTCCGAGTATCAGCCCCAGCATTTT. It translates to CAWSVSSEYQPQHF.

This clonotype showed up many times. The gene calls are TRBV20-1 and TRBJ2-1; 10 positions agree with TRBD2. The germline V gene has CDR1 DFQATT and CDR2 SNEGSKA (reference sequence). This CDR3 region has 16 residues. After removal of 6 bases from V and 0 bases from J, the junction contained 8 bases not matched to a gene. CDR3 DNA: TGCAGTGCCAGGCGCCTAGCGGGGGCCTCCTACAATGAGCAGTTCTTC. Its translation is CSARRLAGASYNEQFF.

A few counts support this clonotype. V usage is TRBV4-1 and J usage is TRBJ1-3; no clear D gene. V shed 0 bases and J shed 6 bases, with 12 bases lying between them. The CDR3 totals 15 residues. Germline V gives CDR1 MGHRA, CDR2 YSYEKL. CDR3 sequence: CASSQDEVLENTIYF. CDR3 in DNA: TGCGCCAGCAGCCAAGACGAAGTCCTGGAAAACACCATATATTTT.

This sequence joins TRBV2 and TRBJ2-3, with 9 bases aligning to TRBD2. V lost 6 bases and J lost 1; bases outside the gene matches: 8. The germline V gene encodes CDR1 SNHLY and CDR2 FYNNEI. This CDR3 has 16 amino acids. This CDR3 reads CASRTVVAGGTDTQYF. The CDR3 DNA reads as TGTGCCAGCAGGACCGTGGTAGCGGGGGGCACAGATACGCAGTATTTT. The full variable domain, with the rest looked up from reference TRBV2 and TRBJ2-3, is EPEVTQTPSHQVTQMGQEVILRCVPISNHLYFYWYRQILGQKVEFLVSFYNNEISEKSEIFDDQFSVERPDGSNFTLKIRSTKLEDSAMYFCASRTVVAGGTDTQYFGPGTRLTVL.

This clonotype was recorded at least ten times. The CDR3 DNA is TGCAGTGCTCCGTACAGGGCTGACCCTGAAGCTTTCTTT. Amino acids: CSAPYRADPEAFF. This chain joins TRBV20-1 and TRBJ1-1, with a weak D call TRBD1 (6 bases). The CDR3 loop spans 13 amino acids. V was cut by 5 bases and J by 6 bases, with 16 bases left in between. Germline V lookup: CDR1 DFQATT, CDR2 SNEGSKA (reference sequence).

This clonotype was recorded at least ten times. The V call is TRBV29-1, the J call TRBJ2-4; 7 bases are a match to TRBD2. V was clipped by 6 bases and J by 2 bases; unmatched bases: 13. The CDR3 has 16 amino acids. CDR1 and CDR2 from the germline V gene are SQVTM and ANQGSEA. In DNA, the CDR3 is TGCAGCGTACAGTGGGGCGGGAGCGGAACCAAAAACATTCAGTACTTC. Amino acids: CSVQWGGSGTKNIQYF.

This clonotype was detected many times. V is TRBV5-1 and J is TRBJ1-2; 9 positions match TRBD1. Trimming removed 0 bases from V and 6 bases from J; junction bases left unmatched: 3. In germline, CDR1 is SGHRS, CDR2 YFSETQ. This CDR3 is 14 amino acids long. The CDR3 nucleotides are TGCGCCAGCAGCTTGGACAGGGGGCGTGATGGCTACACCTTC. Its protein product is CASSLDRGRDGYTF.

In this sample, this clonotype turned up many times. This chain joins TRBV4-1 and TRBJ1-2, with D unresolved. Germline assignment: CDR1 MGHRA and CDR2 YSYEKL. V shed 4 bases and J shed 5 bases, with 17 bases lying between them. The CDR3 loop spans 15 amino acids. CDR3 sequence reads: CASSPGMEGRYGYTF. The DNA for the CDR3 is TGCGCCAGCAGCCCCGGTATGGAGGGCCGATATGGCTACACCTTC.

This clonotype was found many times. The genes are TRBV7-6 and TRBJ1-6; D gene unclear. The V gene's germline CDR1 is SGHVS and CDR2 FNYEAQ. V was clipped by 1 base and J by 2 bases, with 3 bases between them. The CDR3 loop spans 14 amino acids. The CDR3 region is CASSLVPYNSPLHF. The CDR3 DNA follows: TGTGCCAGCAGCTTAGTTCCCTATAATTCACCCCTCCACTTT.

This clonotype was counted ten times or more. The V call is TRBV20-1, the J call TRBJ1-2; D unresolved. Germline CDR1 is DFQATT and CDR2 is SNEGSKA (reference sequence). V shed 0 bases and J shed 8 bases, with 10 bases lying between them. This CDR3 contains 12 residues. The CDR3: CSARDGGFGYTF. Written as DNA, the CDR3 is TGCAGTGCTAGAGATGGAGGGTTCGGCTACACCTTC.

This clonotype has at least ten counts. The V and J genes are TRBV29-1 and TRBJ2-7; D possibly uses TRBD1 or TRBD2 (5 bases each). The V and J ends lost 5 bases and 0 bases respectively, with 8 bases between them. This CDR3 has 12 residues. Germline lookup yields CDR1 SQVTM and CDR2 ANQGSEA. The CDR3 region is CSVTGASYEQYF. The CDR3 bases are TGCAGCGTTACCGGGGCCTCCTACGAGCAGTACTTC.

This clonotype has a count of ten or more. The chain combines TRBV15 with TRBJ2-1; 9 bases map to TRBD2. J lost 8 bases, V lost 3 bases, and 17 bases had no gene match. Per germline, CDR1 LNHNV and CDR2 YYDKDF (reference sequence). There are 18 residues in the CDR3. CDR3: CATSSPRSSLAGDHEQFF. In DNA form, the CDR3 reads TGTGCCACCAGCAGTCCTCGATCGAGTTTAGCGGGAGACCATGAGCAGTTCTTC.

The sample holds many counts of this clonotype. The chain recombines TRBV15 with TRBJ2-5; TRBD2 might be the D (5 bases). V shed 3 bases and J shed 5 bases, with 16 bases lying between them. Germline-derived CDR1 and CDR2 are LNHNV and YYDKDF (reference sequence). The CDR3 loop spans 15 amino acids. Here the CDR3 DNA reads TGTGCCACCAGCAGTCAAGGAGGACCGACGGAGACCCAGTACTTC. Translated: CATSSQGGPTETQYF.

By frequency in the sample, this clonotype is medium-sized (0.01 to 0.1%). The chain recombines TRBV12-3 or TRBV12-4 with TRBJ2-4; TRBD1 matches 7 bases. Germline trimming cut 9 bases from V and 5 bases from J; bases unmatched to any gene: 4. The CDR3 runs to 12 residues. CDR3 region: CASTGTENIQYF. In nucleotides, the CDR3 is TGTGCCAGTACCGGGACAGAAAACATTCAGTACTTC.

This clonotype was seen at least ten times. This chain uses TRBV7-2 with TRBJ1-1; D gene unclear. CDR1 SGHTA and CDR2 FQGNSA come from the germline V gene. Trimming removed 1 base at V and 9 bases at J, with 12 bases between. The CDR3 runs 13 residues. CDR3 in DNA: TGTGCCAGCAGCTTAGTCCGGGATCCGAAAGCTTTCTTT. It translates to CASSLVRDPKAFF.

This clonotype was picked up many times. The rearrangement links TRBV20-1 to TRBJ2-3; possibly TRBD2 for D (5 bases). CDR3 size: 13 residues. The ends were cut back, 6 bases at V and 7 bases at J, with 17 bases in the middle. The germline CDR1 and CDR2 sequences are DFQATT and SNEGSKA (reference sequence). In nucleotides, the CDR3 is TGCAGTGCGGGCTTGGACTCTCCCTATACGCAGTATTTT. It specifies CSAGLDSPYTQYF.

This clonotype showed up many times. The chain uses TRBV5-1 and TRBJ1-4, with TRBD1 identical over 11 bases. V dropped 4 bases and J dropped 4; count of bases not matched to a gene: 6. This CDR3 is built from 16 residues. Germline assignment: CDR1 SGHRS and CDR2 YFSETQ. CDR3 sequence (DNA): TGCGCCAGCAGCCTCGGGACAGGGGGAGGTAATGAAAAACTGTTTTTT. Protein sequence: CASSLGTGGGNEKLFF.

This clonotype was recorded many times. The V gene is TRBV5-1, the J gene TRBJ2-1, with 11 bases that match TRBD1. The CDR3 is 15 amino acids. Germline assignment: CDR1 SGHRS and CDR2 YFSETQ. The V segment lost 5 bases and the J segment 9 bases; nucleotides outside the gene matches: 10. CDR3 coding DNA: TGCGCCAGCAGGGATGGGACAGGGGGTTTGGGTGAGCAGTTCTTC. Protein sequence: CASRDGTGGLGEQFF.

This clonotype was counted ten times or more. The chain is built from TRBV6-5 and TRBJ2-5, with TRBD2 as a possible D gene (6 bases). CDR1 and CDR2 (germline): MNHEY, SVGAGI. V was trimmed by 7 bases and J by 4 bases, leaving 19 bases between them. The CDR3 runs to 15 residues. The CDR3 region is CASIPNRDSIETQYF. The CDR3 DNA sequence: TGTGCCAGCATTCCCAACCGGGACTCTATAGAGACCCAGTACTTC.

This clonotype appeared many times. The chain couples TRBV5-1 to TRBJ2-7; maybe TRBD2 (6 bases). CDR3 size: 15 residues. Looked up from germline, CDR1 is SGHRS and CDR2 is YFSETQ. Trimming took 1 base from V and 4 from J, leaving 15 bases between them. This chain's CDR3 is CASSLRPGSLYEQYF. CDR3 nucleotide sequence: TGCGCCAGCAGCTTGCGCCCCGGGAGTTTGTACGAGCAGTACTTC.

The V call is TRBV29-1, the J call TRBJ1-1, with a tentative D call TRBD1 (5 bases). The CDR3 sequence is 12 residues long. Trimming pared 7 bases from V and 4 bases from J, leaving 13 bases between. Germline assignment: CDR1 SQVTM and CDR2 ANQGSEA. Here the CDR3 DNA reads TGCAGCGCCGTTGACAGCCTCACTGAAGCTTTCTTT. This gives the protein CSAVDSLTEAFF.

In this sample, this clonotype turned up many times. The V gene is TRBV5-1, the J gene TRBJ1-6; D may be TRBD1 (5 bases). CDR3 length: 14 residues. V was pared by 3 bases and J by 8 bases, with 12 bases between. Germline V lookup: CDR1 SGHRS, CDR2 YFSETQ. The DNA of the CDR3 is TGCGCCAGCAGCTCTAGACAGTTGGATTCACCCCTCCACTTT. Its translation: CASSSRQLDSPLHF.

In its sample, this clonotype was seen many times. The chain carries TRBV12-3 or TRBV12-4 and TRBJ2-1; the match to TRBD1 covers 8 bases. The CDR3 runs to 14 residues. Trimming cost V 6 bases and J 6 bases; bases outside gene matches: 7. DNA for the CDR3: TGTGCCAGCAGCTTCGGACAGGGAGGCAATGAGCAGTTCTTC. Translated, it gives CASSFGQGGNEQFF.

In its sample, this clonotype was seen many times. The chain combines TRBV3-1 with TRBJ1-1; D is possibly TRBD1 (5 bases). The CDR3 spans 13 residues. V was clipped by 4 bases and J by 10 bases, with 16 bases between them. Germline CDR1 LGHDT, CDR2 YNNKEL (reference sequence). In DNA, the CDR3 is TGTGCCAGCAGCCCACAAACATCGGACACAGCTTTCTTT. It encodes CASSPQTSDTAFF.

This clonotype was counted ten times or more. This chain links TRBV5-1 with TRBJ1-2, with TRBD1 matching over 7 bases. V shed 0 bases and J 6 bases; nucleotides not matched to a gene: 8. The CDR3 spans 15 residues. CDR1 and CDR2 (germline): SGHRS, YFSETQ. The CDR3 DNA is TGCGCCAGCAGCTTGGCCCCCGGGACAGTAAATGGCTACACCTTC. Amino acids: CASSLAPGTVNGYTF.

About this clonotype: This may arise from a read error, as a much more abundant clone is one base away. CDR3 residues: CASSQDSNRGTETQYF. CDR3 bases: TGCGCCAGCAGCCAAGATTCAAACAGGGGGACGGAGACCCAGTACTTC. The chain has TRBV4-3 and TRBJ2-5, with 8 bases aligning to TRBD1. After removal of 0 bases from V and 5 bases from J, the junction contained 8 bases not matched to a gene. The CDR3 extends over 16 amino acids. Germline CDR1 reads LGHNA; CDR2 reads YSLEER.

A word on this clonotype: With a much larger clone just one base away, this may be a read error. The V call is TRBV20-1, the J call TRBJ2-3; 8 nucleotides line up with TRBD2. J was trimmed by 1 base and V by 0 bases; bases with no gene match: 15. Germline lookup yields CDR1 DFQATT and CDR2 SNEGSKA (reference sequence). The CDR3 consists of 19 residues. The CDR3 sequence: CSARDPWGGRSSRTDTQYF. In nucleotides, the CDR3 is TGCAGTGCTAGAGACCCTTGGGGCGGGAGGTCCTCCCGCACAGATACGCAGTATTTT.

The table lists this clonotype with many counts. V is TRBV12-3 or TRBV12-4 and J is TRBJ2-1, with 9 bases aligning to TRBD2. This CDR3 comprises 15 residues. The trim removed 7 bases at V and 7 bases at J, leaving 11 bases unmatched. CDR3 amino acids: CASILGASGANEQFF. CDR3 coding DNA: TGTGCCAGCATCTTGGGGGCTAGCGGGGCTAATGAGCAGTTCTTC.

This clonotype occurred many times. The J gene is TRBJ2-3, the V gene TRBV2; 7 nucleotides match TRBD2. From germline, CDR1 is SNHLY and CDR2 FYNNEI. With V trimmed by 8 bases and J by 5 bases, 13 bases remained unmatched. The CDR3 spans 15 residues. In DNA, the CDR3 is TGTGCCAGCTCAAAAGGGACTATCCCCCGAGATACGCAGTATTTT. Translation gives CASSKGTIPRDTQYF.